These 3 T cell receptor beta chains were sequenced from one sample in a study of T cells in Graves' hyperthyroidism and ophthalmopathy. Amplification of TCR beta CDR3 regions used RNA as the template. The HTBI primer set was used in a first-round RT-PCR of the TCR CDR3. TCRdb called the multiplex PCR reads again in MiXCR, with one record for every CDR3 protein. The sample carries over 150,000 distinct CDR3 sequences, around 17% recorded once. Input material: blood. The receptors originated from a woman in her 50s with Graves' hyperthyroidism.

This clonotype appeared many times. The chain links TRBV20-1 to TRBJ2-5; 8 positions match TRBD1. Germline CDR1 is DFQATT and CDR2 is SNEGSKA (reference sequence). This CDR3 spans 15 amino acids. Trimming at V came to 3 bases and at J to 5 bases, leaving 11 bases not matched to a gene. The CDR3 is CSASQPRGREETQYF. CDR3 sequence (DNA): TGCAGTGCTAGTCAACCCAGGGGGCGCGAGGAGACCCAGTACTTC.

This clonotype was seen only a few times. The chain is built from TRBV27 and TRBJ2-1, with D unresolved. The CDR3 has 16 amino acids. The ends were cut back, 3 bases at V and 5 bases at J, with 17 bases in the middle. Germline values: CDR1 MNHEY, CDR2 SMNVEV (reference sequence). CDR3 in amino acids: CASSFPGQLPHNEQFF. As DNA, the CDR3 is TGTGCCAGCAGTTTTCCCGGGCAACTTCCTCACAATGAGCAGTTCTTC.

The chain links TRBV4-1 to TRBJ1-2; maybe TRBD1 (5 bases). In germline, CDR1 is MGHRA, CDR2 YSYEKL. V lost 2 bases to trimming and J lost 1 base, with 23 bases between them. The CDR3 is 19 amino acids. The CDR3 DNA reads as TGCGCCAGCAGCCAAAACCGCAGAAGACAGTCTCCCCTTAACTATGGCTACACCTTC. It encodes CASSQNRRRQSPLNYGYTF.